What follows is one T cell receptor beta chain and its context. Its target is unknown. Noted treatment: approximately 18 received Ad26.COV2.S at low or high dose, single or two shots; about 5 received placebo; per-sample allocation not given. Vaccine and placebo recipients were sampled on day 63 after the first injection. The vaccine antigen was prefusion-stabilized Wuhan SARS-CoV-2 spike. The data are from a study of Ad26.COV2.S vaccination and SARS-CoV-2 variants. Some clones are missing from TCRdb's copy, which holds only in-frame ones; the method was immunoSEQ multiplex PCR. There are some 320,000 clones in the sample; 85% occur only once, and approximately 2.2% lies in the top ten. Study conclusions and caveats: Reports say spike-specific CD8+ and CD4+ T cell responses covered substantial breadth after vaccination. Vaccine and placebo groups showed comparable non-spike TCR breadth.

This sequence originates from a person aged 18-65 years who received the Ad26.COV2.S COVID-19 vaccine or a placebo. The source material was peripheral blood, sampled in a trial of Ad26.COV2.S vaccine versus placebo.

CDR3: CASSTGTAYGGYTF. The CDR3 DNA is TGCGCCAGCAGCACCGGGACAGCCTACGGTGGCTACACCTTC. The chain is built from TRBV5-1 and TRBJ1-2, with TRBD1 identical over 7 bases. This CDR3 comprises 14 residues. V gave up 4 bases and J gave up 7 bases; unmatched junction bases: 10. The V gene's germline CDR1 is SGHRS and CDR2 YFSETQ.